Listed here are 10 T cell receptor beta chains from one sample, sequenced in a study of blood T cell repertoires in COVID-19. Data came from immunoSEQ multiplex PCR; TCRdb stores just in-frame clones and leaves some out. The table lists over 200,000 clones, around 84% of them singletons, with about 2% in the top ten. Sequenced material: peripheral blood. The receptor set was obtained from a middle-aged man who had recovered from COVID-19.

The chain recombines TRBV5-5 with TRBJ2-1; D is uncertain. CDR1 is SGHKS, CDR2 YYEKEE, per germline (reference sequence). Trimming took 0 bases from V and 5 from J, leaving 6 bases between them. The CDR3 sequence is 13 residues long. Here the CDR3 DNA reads TGTGCCAGCAGCTTGGCACTAAACAATGAGCAGTTCTTC. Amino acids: CASSLALNNEQFF. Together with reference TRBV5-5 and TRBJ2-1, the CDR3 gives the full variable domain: DAGVTQSPTHLIKTRGQQVTLRCSPISGHKSVSWYQQVLGQGPQFIFQYYEKEERGRGNFPDRFSARQFPNYSSELNVNALLLGDSALYLCASSLALNNEQFFGPGTRLTVL.

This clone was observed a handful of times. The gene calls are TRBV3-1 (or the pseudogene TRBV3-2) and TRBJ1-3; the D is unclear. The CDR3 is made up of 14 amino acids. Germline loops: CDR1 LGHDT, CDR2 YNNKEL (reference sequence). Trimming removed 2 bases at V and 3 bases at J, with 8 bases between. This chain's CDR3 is CASSQRSRGNTIYF. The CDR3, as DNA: TGTGCCAGCAGCCAAAGAAGCCGTGGAAACACCATATATTTT.

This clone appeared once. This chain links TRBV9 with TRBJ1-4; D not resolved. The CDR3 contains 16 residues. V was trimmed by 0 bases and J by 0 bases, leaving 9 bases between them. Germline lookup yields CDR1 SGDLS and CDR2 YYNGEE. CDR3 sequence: CASSVGPDATNEKLFF. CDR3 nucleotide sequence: TGTGCCAGCAGCGTAGGTCCAGATGCAACTAATGAAAAACTGTTTTTT.

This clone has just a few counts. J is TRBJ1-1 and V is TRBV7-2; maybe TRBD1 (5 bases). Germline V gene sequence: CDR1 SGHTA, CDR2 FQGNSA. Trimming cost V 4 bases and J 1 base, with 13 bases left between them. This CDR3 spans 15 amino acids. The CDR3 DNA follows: TGTGCCAGCAGCTCCCGCGGAGGGGAGAACACTGAAGCTTTCTTT. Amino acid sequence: CASSSRGGENTEAFF.

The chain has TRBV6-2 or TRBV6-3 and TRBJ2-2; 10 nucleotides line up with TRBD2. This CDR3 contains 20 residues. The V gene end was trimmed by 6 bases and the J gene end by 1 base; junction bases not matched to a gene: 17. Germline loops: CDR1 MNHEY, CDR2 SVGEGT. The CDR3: CASSRWYTSGTGKNTGELFF. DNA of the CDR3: TGTGCCAGCAGCCGGTGGTACACTAGCGGGACGGGAAAGAACACCGGGGAGCTGTTTTTT.

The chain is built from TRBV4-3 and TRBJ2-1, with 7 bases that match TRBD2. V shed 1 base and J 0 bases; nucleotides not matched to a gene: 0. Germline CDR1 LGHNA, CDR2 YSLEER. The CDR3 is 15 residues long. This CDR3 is CASSQGGGSYNEQFF. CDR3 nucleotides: TGCGCCAGCAGCCAAGGGGGGGGCTCCTACAATGAGCAGTTCTTC.

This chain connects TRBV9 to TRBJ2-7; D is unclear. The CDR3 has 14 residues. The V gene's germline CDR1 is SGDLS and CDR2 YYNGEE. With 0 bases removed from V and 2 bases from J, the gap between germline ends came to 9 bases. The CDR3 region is CASSVGIGAYEQYF. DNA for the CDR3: TGTGCCAGCAGCGTAGGTATCGGAGCCTACGAGCAGTACTTC.

The CDR3 loop is CASSYLLAGGGRGAYEQYF. The CDR3 DNA reads TGCGCCAGCAGCTACTTACTAGCGGGAGGCGGGAGGGGCGCCTACGAGCAGTACTTC. The V call is TRBV5-1, the J call TRBJ2-7; 12 bases align to TRBD2. The CDR3 runs 19 residues. The J segment lost 2 bases and the V segment lost 3 bases, leaving 15 bases of the junction unmatched. CDR1 SGHRS and CDR2 YFSETQ come from the germline V gene.

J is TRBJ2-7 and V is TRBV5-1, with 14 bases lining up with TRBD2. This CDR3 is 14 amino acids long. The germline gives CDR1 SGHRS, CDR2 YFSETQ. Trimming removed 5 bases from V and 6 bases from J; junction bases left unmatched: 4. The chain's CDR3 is CASRSGLAGGEQYF. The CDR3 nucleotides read TGCGCCAGCAGGTCCGGACTAGCGGGAGGCGAGCAGTACTTC.

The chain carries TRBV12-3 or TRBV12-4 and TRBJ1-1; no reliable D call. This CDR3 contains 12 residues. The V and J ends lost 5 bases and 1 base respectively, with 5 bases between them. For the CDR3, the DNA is TGTGCCAGCAGTAGACAGAACACTGAAGCTTTCTTT. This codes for CASSRQNTEAFF.